This T cell receptor beta chain was sequenced during a study of OX40 agonist ivuxolimab in advanced cancers. Turning to the study itself: Two patients with cutaneous melanoma and one with hepatocellular carcinoma, three in total, showed partial responses.

The CDR3 spans 14 residues. Trimming took 4 bases from V and 2 from J; bases not matched to a gene: 4. Germline-derived CDR1 and CDR2 are SGHRS and YFSETQ. Details on this clone: Its target is not known.

Blood samples were obtained at baseline, cycle 4 day 1, and cycle 7 day 1. Profiled with immunoSEQ multiplex PCR; TCRdb holds only in-frame clones, not every one. The data hold roughly 91,000 clones, with roughly 95% observed a single time. Notes on the study in general: Blood T cells, both CD4+ and CD8+, expanded clonally by week 6 at 0.1 to 3.0 mg/kg. The antigen specificity of the peripheral T cells (those that were expanded) was not determined.

The chain couples TRBV5-1 to TRBJ2-5; 8 bases are shared with TRBD1. The sequenced sample was CD4+ or CD8+ T cells sorted from blood, obtained in a trial of the OX40 agonist ivuxolimab. The clonotype comes from an adult with an advanced solid tumor such as melanoma, head and neck, liver or kidney cancer. The CDR3 loop is CASSMDRVQETQYF. The CDR3 region has the DNA TGCGCCAGCAGCATGGACAGGGTTCAAGAGACCCAGTACTTC.